One and the same sample provided the 15 T cell receptor beta chains below, sequenced in a study of OX40 agonist ivuxolimab in advanced cancers. TCRdb keeps only in-frame clones here, not all; method: immunoSEQ multiplex PCR. The data contain 55,000 to 85,000 clones, 86% of them singletons. The material sequenced was CD4+ or CD8+ T cells sorted from blood, taken in a trial of the OX40 agonist ivuxolimab. The receptor set was obtained from an adult with an advanced solid tumor such as melanoma, head and neck, liver or kidney cancer.

The chain carries TRBV2 and TRBJ2-3, with TRBD1 identical over 7 bases. In germline, CDR1 is SNHLY, CDR2 FYNNEI. The CDR3 length is 15 residues. Trimming cost V 5 bases and J 2 bases; bases outside gene matches: 7. CDR3 DNA: TGTGCCAGCAGTCCCGGACAGGAATCCACAGATACGCAGTATTTT. Translated, it gives CASSPGQESTDTQYF.

The chain recombines TRBV19 with TRBJ1-6, with D hard to call. Trimming pared 2 bases from V and 5 bases from J, leaving 16 bases between. Germline V lookup: CDR1 LNHDA, CDR2 SQIVND (reference sequence). CDR3 length: 17 amino acids. CDR3 sequence reads: CASSIRFTASDNSPLHF. The CDR3 DNA is TGTGCCAGTAGTATAAGGTTCACGGCATCTGATAATTCACCCCTCCACTTT.

V and J are TRBV4-2 and TRBJ2-7; D remains unclear. Germline lookup yields CDR1 LGHNA and CDR2 YNFKEQ. Trimming stripped 4 bases from V and 5 bases from J, with 21 bases between. The CDR3 is made up of 16 amino acids. The CDR3 coding sequence is TGTGCCAGCAGCCTTTCGCCGGATCTCCTTGGGGACGAGCAGTACTTC. Its protein is CASSLSPDLLGDEQYF.

V gene TRBV6-6 combines with J gene TRBJ1-2; possibly TRBD1 for D (5 bases). This CDR3 is built from 13 residues. Trimming left V 0 bases short and J 6 bases short, with 8 bases between. Germline V gene data show CDR1 as MNHNY and CDR2 as SVGAGI (reference sequence). CDR3 DNA sequence: TGTGCCAGCAGTTACTCACAGGAGGATGGCTACACCTTC. It specifies CASSYSQEDGYTF.

This clone was counted once. The V gene is TRBV2, the J gene TRBJ2-2; no clear D gene. Trimming took 6 bases from V and 3 from J, leaving 8 bases between them. CDR1 and CDR2 (germline): SNHLY, FYNNEI. The CDR3 length is 13 residues. CDR3 residues: CASRPRYTGELFF. Written as DNA, the CDR3 is TGTGCCAGCAGGCCCAGGTACACCGGGGAGCTGTTTTTT.

The chain carries TRBV29-1 and TRBJ2-5; TRBD2 might be the D (6 bases). CDR3 length: 13 amino acids. V shed 4 bases and J shed 5 bases, with 14 bases lying between them. Germline V gene sequence: CDR1 SQVTM, CDR2 ANQGSEA. CDR3 in DNA: TGCAGCGTTGGCCGCAACCGGGGGGAGACCCAGTACTTC. This gives the protein CSVGRNRGETQYF. The full variable domain, with the rest looked up from reference TRBV29-1 and TRBJ2-5, is SAVISQKPSRDICQRGTSLTIQCQVDSQVTMMFWYRQQPGQSLTLIATANQGSEATYESGFVIDKFPISRPNLTFSTLTVSNMSPEDSSIYLCSVGRNRGETQYFGPGTRLLVL.

The J gene is TRBJ1-1, the V gene TRBV11-1; D gene unclear. V gave up 0 bases and J gave up 5 bases, with 13 bases separating them. Germline CDR1 reads SGHAT; CDR2 reads FQDESV (reference sequence). The CDR3 is 15 amino acids. Here the CDR3 reads CASSLAPRRATEAFF. DNA of the CDR3: TGTGCCAGCAGCTTAGCCCCGAGGAGGGCGACTGAAGCTTTCTTT.

The V call is TRBV25-1, the J call TRBJ2-7; D gene unclear. This CDR3 comprises 14 residues. Trimming shortened V by 3 bases and J by 5 bases, and 14 bases separated the two germline ends. In germline, CDR1 is MGHDK, CDR2 SYGVNS. In DNA, the CDR3 is TGTGCCAGCAGTGACCCCCGCACGGTCCACGAGCAGTACTTC. It translates to CASSDPRTVHEQYF.

The rearrangement joins TRBV2 to TRBJ2-2; D is possibly TRBD2 (6 bases). The CDR3 consists of 14 residues. The V gene's germline CDR1 is SNHLY and CDR2 FYNNEI. V was trimmed by 5 bases and J by 7 bases, leaving 14 bases between them. CDR3 residues: CASSPRGSVGELFF. CDR3 in DNA: TGTGCCAGCAGTCCCCGGGGGAGCGTCGGGGAGCTGTTTTTT.

This chain joins TRBV7-7 and TRBJ2-2; D gene uncertain. The V and J ends lost 5 bases and 6 bases respectively, with 10 bases between them. CDR1 SSHAT and CDR2 FNYEAQ come from the germline V gene (reference sequence). The CDR3 spans 13 residues. The chain's CDR3 is CASSPDYAGELFF. DNA for the CDR3: TGTGCCAGCAGCCCCGATTACGCCGGGGAGCTGTTTTTT.

The J gene is TRBJ2-3, the V gene TRBV6-6; 12 bases match TRBD2. Trimming took 5 bases from V and 9 from J; bases not matched to a gene: 6. The CDR3 has 14 residues. CDR1 and CDR2 (germline): MNHNY, SVGAGI (reference sequence). The CDR3 DNA sequence: TGTGCCAGCAGTCAAGGACTAGCGGGGATAACGCAGTATTTT. It encodes CASSQGLAGITQYF.

The J gene is TRBJ1-1, the V gene TRBV2; 12 nucleotides line up with TRBD1. In germline, CDR1 is SNHLY, CDR2 FYNNEI. V was pared by 6 bases and J by 7 bases, with 9 bases of the junction left unmatched. The CDR3 has 15 residues. The CDR3 loop is CASSWDRGRENEAFF. CDR3 nucleotide sequence: TGTGCCAGCAGCTGGGACAGGGGGCGCGAAAATGAAGCTTTCTTT.

This clone turned up a few times. This chain connects TRBV4-1 to TRBJ1-5; weak D call: TRBD1 (6 bases). Germline CDR1 and CDR2: MGHRA and YSYEKL. The CDR3 has 14 amino acids. Trimming shortened V by 2 bases and J by 9 bases, and 14 bases separated the two germline ends. The CDR3 loop is CASSQPGAQRPQHF. The CDR3 nucleotides are TGCGCCAGCAGCCAACCGGGGGCGCAACGGCCCCAGCATTTT.

The CDR3 DNA is TGTGCCAGCAGTCTGGGCCAGGGAATGGAAGCTTTCTTT. It encodes CASSLGQGMEAFF. J is TRBJ1-1 and V is TRBV6-1; possibly TRBD1 for D (5 bases). Trimming stripped 5 bases from V and 8 bases from J, with 15 bases between. The CDR3 contains 13 residues. CDR1 is MNHNS and CDR2 is SASEGT in the germline V gene.

This clone was detected once. The chain recombines TRBV5-4 with TRBJ2-1; 8 bases fit TRBD2. The CDR3 consists of 15 residues. CDR1 is SGHNT, CDR2 YYREEE, per germline (reference sequence). Trimming cost V 0 bases and J 5 bases; bases outside gene matches: 4. The CDR3 loop reads CASSLVRGGHNEQFF. The CDR3 DNA follows: TGTGCCAGCAGCTTGGTACGGGGGGGCCACAATGAGCAGTTCTTC.